The rows below give T cell receptor beta chains drawn from one sample of a study of T cell responses to AZD1222 COVID-19 vaccine. Repertoires were generated with immunoSEQ multiplex PCR, while TCRdb's copy carries only in-frame clones and drops some. Of some 70,000 clones in the sample, 75% to 85% were seen once. The specimen was peripheral blood, collected on day 0 of AZD1222 vaccination. These TCRs come from an adult in good health. Both conserved end residues are part of each CDR3. D genes are given only for firm matches. Not all rows give a size; the values are once, few, many and, for expanded clones, a class.

cdr3_length | j_call | clone_size | d_call | v_call | cdr3_aa | cdr3_nt
15 | TRBJ1-1 | NA | NA | TRBV7-9 | CASSLVSGKNTEAFF | TGTGCCAGCAGCTTAGTATCAGGAAAGAACACTGAAGCTTTCTTT
17 | TRBJ2-1 | NA | TRBD2 | TRBV27 | CASSQYPKRGGRNEQFF | TGTGCCAGCAGTCAATACCCTAAGCGGGGGGGCCGGAATGAGCAGTTCTTC
13 | TRBJ2-5 | NA | TRBD1 | TRBV5-4 | CASRGTGEETQYF | TGTGCCAGCAGGGGGACAGGGGAAGAGACCCAGTACTTC
14 | TRBJ2-1 | NA | NA | TRBV7-2 | CASSQKSSYNEQFF | TGTGCCAGCAGCCAGAAGAGCTCCTACAATGAGCAGTTCTTC
13 | TRBJ2-7 | NA | TRBD2 | TRBV12-3/TRBV12-4 | CASSFGGAYEQYF | TGTGCCAGCAGTTTCGGGGGGGCCTACGAGCAGTACTTC
17 | TRBJ2-2 | NA | TRBD2 | TRBV4-3 | CASSQEASGGYTGELFF | TGCGCCAGCAGCCAAGAGGCTAGCGGGGGGTACACCGGGGAGCTGTTTTTT
15 | TRBJ2-7 | NA | NA | TRBV19 | CASSPGGQRSYEQYF | TGTGCCAGTAGTCCCGGGGGACAGAGGTCGTACGAGCAGTACTTC
11 | TRBJ1-4 | few | NA | TRBV19 | CASKSGEKLFF | TGTGCCAGTAAATCGGGTGAAAAACTGTTTTTT
13 | TRBJ1-1 | NA | NA | TRBV3-1/TRBV3-2 | CASSQDLRGEAFF | TGTGCCAGCAGCCAAGATCTAAGGGGGGAAGCTTTCTTT
15 | TRBJ2-6 | NA | NA | TRBV5-4 | CASSWQGSGANVLTF | TGTGCCAGCAGCTGGCAGGGGTCTGGGGCCAACGTCCTGACTTTC
15 | TRBJ2-1 | NA | NA | TRBV7-9 | CASSLNSLRDNEQFF | TGTGCCAGCAGCTTAAACAGCCTTCGCGACAATGAGCAGTTCTTC
15 | TRBJ2-5 | NA | TRBD2 | TRBV9 | CASSSSGGAPETQYF | TGTGCCAGCAGCAGTAGCGGGGGGGCCCCGGAGACCCAGTACTTC
11 | TRBJ1-3 | NA | NA | TRBV6-5 | CASRAGNTIYF | TGTGCCAGCAGGGCTGGAAACACCATATATTTT
15 | TRBJ1-6 | NA | NA | TRBV7-3 | CASSLNPSYNSPLHF | TGTGCCAGCAGCTTAAACCCCTCCTATAATTCACCCCTCCACTTT
13 | TRBJ2-5 | NA | NA | TRBV7-9 | CASSFKLGWTQYF | TGTGCCAGCAGCTTTAAACTAGGTTGGACCCAGTACTTC
12 | TRBJ1-1 | NA | NA | TRBV11-2 | CASSKTAPEAFF | TGTGCCAGCAGCAAAACAGCTCCTGAAGCTTTCTTT
15 | TRBJ2-6 | NA | NA | TRBV6-5 | CASSSGWAGANVLTF | TGTGCCAGCAGTTCGGGGTGGGCTGGGGCCAACGTCCTGACTTTC
14 | TRBJ1-3 | NA | NA | TRBV7-6 | CASSLGTGGNTIYF | TGTGCCAGCAGCCTGGGGACGGGTGGAAACACCATATATTTT
15 | TRBJ2-5 | NA | TRBD2 | TRBV2 | CASSEREGLRETQYF | TGTGCCAGCAGTGAAAGGGAGGGATTGCGGGAGACCCAGTACTTC
13 | TRBJ2-1 | few | NA | TRBV7-9 | CASSLTGGIEQFF | TGTGCCAGCAGCCTTACTGGGGGGATTGAGCAGTTCTTC
17 | TRBJ1-6 | few | NA | TRBV4-1 | CASSPTDHPSYNSPLHF | TGCGCCAGCAGCCCTACGGACCACCCGAGTTATAATTCACCCCTCCACTTT
14 | TRBJ2-2 | NA | NA | TRBV4-2 | CASSQQEGTGELFF | TGTGCCAGCAGCCAACAAGAGGGGACCGGGGAGCTGTTTTTT
13 | TRBJ2-7 | NA | NA | TRBV12-3/TRBV12-4 | CASSLGVTLEQYF | TGTGCCAGCAGTTTAGGGGTCACTCTGGAGCAGTACTTC
11 | TRBJ1-2 | NA | NA | TRBV2 | CASTLRYGYTF | TGTGCCAGCACCTTGCGCTATGGCTACACCTTC
13 | TRBJ2-1 | NA | TRBD1 | TRBV9 | CASSSQGYNEQFF | TGTGCCAGCAGCTCACAGGGGTACAATGAGCAGTTCTTC
13 | TRBJ1-6 | NA | NA | TRBV6-5 | CASSPGRNSPLHF | TGTGCCAGCAGCCCCGGCCGTAATTCACCCCTCCACTTT
16 | TRBJ2-1 | once | TRBD2 | TRBV9 | CASSDSSGGGYNEQFF | TGTGCCAGCAGTGATAGTAGCGGGGGAGGTTACAATGAGCAGTTCTTC
13 | TRBJ1-1 | NA | TRBD1 | TRBV6-5 | CASSYANRGEAFF | TGTGCCAGCAGTTACGCCAACAGGGGTGAAGCTTTCTTT
13 | TRBJ1-1 | NA | NA | TRBV7-3 | CASSLSQTTEAFF | TGTGCCAGCAGCTTAAGTCAGACGACTGAAGCTTTCTTT
12 | TRBJ1-1 | NA | TRBD1 | TRBV30 | CAWGTGLTEAFF | TGTGCCTGGGGGACAGGGCTCACTGAAGCTTTCTTT
14 | TRBJ2-1 | NA | NA | TRBV7-3 | CASSPSWGRNEQFF | TGTGCCAGCAGCCCTTCTTGGGGGCGCAATGAGCAGTTCTTC
15 | TRBJ2-3 | NA | TRBD1 | TRBV3-1/TRBV3-2 | CASSLPGTGSDTQYF | TGTGCCAGCAGCCTACCCGGGACAGGGTCAGATACGCAGTATTTT
15 | TRBJ2-5 | NA | TRBD2 | TRBV5-1 | CASSFSAGGRETQYF | TGCGCCAGCAGCTTCTCTGCGGGGGGGCGTGAGACCCAGTACTTC
15 | TRBJ1-5 | NA | NA | TRBV11-2 | CASSLDGRHNQPQHF | TGTGCCAGCAGCTTAGACGGCAGACACAATCAGCCCCAGCATTTT
12 | TRBJ2-1 | NA | TRBD2 | TRBV2 | CARGREPNEQFF | TGTGCCAGGGGGCGGGAGCCCAATGAGCAGTTCTTC
13 | TRBJ2-1 | NA | NA | TRBV5-1 | CASSMEAYNEQFF | TGCGCCAGCAGCATGGAGGCTTACAATGAGCAGTTCTTC
15 | TRBJ1-5 | NA | TRBD1 | TRBV7-6 | CASSSRTGSDQPQHF | TGTGCCAGCAGCTCGCGGACAGGGTCGGATCAGCCCCAGCATTTT
13 | TRBJ2-7 | NA | TRBD2 | TRBV6-2/TRBV6-3 | CASSPLTSDEQYF | TGTGCCAGCAGTCCCTTGACTAGCGACGAGCAGTACTTC
17 | TRBJ2-2 | NA | NA | TRBV7-6 | CASSSPGRTANTGELFF | TGTGCCAGCAGCTCGCCCGGCAGGACGGCGAACACCGGGGAGCTGTTTTTT
17 | TRBJ2-1 | NA | TRBD1 | TRBV7-9 | CASSLRSRDRPYNEQFF | TGTGCCAGCAGCTTAAGATCCCGGGACAGGCCCTACAATGAGCAGTTCTTC
15 | TRBJ2-5 | NA | NA | TRBV6-2/TRBV6-3 | CASSYAAGFQETQYF | TGTGCCAGCAGTTACGCCGCGGGGTTCCAAGAGACCCAGTACTTC
14 | TRBJ1-2 | NA | NA | TRBV19 | CASSTPGLNYGYTF | TGTGCCAGTAGTACCCCGGGCCTTAACTATGGCTACACCTTC
17 | TRBJ1-5 | NA | NA | TRBV10-3 | CAISEWFGGVEDQPQHF | TGTGCCATCAGTGAGTGGTTCGGGGGCGTGGAGGATCAGCCCCAGCATTTT